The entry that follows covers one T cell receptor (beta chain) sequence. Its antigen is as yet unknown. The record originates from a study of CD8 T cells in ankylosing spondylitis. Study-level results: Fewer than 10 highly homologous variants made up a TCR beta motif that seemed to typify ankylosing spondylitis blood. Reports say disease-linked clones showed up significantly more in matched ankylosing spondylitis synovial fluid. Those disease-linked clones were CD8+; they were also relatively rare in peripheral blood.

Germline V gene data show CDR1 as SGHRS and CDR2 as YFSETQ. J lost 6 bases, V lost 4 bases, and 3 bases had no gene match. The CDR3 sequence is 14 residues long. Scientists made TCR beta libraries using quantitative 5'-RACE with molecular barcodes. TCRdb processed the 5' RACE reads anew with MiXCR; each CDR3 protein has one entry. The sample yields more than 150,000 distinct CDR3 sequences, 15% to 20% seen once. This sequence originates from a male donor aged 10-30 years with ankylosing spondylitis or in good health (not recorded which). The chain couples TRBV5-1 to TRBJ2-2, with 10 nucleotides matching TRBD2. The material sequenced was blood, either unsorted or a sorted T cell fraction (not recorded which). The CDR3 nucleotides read TGCGCCAGCAGCCTTAGCGGGAGGCCCGGGGAGCTGTTTTTT. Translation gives CASSLSGRPGELFF.